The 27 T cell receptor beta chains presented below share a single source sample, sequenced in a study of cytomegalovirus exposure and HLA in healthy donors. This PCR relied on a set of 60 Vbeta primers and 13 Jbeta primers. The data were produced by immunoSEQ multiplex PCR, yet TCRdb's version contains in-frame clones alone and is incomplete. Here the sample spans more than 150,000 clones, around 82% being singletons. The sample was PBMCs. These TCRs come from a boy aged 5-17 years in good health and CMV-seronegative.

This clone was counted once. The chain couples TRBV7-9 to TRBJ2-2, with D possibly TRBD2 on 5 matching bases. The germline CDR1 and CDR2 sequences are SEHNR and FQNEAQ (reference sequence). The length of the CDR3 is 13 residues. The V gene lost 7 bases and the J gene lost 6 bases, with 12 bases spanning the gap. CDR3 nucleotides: TGTGCCAGCACCCCCGAGGGTCCCGGGGAGCTGTTTTTT. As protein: CASTPEGPGELFF.

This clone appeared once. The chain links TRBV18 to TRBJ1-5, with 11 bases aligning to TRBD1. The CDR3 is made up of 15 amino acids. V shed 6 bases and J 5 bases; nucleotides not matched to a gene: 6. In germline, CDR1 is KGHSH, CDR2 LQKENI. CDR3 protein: CASSPDRGRYQPQHF. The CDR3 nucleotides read TGTGCCAGCTCGCCGGACAGGGGGCGTTATCAGCCCCAGCATTTT. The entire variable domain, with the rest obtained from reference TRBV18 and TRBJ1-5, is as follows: NAGVMQNPRHLVRRRGQEARLRCSPMKGHSHVYWYRQLPEEGLKFMVYLQKENIIDESGMPKERFSAEFPKEGPSILRIQQVVRGDSAAYFCASSPDRGRYQPQHFGDGTRLSIL.

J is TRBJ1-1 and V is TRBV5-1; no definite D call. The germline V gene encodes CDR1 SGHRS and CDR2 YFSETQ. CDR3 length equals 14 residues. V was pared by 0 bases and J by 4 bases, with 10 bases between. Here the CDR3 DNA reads TGCGCCAGCAGCTTGGTCGATGGGAGCACTGAAGCTTTCTTT. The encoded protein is CASSLVDGSTEAFF. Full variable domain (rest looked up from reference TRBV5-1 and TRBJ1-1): KAGVTQTPRYLIKTRGQQVTLSCSPISGHRSVSWYQQTPGQGLQFLFEYFSETQRNKGNFPGRFSGRQFSNSRSEMNVSTLELGDSALYLCASSLVDGSTEAFFGQGTRLTVV.

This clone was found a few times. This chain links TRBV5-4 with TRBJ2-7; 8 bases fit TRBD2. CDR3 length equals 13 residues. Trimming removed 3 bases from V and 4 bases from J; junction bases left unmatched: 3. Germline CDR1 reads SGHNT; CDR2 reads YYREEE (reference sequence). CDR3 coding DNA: TGTGCCAGCAGCTCGACTAGCGAGTACGAGCAGTACTTC. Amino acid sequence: CASSSTSEYEQYF.

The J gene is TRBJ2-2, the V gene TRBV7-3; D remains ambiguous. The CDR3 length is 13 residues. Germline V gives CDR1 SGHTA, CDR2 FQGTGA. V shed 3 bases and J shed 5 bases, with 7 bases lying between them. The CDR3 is CASSLSLTGELFF. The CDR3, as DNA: TGTGCCAGCAGCTTGAGTTTGACCGGGGAGCTGTTTTTT.

The CDR3 reads CASSLAGAGVGDEQFF. CDR3 nucleotide sequence: TGTGCCAGCAGCTTAGCAGGGGCGGGAGTTGGGGATGAGCAGTTCTTC. The chain recombines TRBV7-2 with TRBJ2-1; 7 bases align to TRBD2. J gave up 8 bases and V 0 bases, and 10 bases lay outside the gene matches. This CDR3 is 16 amino acids long. Germline CDR1 is SGHTA and CDR2 is FQGNSA.

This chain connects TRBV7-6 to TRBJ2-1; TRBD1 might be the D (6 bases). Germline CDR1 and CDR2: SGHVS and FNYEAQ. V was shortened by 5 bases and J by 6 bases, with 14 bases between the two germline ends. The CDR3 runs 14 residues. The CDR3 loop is CASSVGPGANEQFF. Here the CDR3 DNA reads TGTGCCAGCAGCGTCGGGCCAGGGGCCAATGAGCAGTTCTTC.

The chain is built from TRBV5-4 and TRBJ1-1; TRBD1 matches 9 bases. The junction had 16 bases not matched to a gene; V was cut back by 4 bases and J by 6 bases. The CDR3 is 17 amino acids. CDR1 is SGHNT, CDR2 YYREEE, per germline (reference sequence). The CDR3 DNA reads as TGTGCCAGCAGCCCGGAACCGGGACAGGGCTTCAGGGCTGAAGCTTTCTTT. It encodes CASSPEPGQGFRAEAFF. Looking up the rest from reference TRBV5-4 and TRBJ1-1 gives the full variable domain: ETGVTQSPTHLIKTRGQQVTLRCSSQSGHNTVSWYQQALGQGPQFIFQYYREEENGRGNFPPRFSGLQFPNYSSELNVNALELDDSALYLCASSPEPGQGFRAEAFFGQGTRLTVV.

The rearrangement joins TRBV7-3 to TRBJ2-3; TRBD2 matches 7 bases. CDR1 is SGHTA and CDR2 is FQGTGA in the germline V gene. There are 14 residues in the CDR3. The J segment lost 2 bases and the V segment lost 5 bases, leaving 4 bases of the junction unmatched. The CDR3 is CASSPAGNTDTQYF. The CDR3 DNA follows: TGTGCCAGCAGCCCAGCGGGGAACACAGATACGCAGTATTTT. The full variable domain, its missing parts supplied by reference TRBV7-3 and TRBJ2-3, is GAGVSQTPSNKVTEKGKYVELRCDPISGHTALYWYRQSLGQGPEFLIYFQGTGAADDSGLPNDRFFAVRPEGSVSTLKIQRTERGDSAVYLCASSPAGNTDTQYFGPGTRLTVL.

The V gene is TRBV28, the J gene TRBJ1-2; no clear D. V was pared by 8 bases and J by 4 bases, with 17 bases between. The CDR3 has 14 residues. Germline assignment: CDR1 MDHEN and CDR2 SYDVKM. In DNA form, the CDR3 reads TGTGCCAGCCGACCCCCGTATGAGGGCTATGGCTACACCTTC. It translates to CASRPPYEGYGYTF.

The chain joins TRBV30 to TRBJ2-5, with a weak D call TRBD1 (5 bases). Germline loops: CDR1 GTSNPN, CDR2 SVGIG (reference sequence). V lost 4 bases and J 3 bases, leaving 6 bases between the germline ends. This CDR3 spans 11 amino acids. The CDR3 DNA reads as TGTGCCTGGACAGGGAAAGAGACCCAGTACTTC. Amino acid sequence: CAWTGKETQYF.

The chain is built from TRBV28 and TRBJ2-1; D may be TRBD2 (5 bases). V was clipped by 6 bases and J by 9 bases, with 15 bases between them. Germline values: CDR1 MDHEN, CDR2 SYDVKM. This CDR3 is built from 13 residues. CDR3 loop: CASRPQSAGEQFF. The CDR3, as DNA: TGTGCCAGCAGGCCCCAATCGGCGGGTGAGCAGTTCTTC.

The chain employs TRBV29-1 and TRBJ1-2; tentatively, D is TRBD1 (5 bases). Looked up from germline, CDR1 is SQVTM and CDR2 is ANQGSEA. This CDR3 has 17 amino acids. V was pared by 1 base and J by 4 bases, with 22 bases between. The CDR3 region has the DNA TGCAGCGTTGAAGGAGGTGAGAGGCAGGGCCCACTCTATGGCTACACCTTC. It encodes CSVEGGERQGPLYGYTF.

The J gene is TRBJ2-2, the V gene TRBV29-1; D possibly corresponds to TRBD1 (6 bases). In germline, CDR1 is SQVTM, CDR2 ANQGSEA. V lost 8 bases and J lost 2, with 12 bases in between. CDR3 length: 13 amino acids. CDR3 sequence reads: CSTRGHNTGELFF. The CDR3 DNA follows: TGCAGCACGAGGGGACATAACACCGGGGAGCTGTTTTTT.

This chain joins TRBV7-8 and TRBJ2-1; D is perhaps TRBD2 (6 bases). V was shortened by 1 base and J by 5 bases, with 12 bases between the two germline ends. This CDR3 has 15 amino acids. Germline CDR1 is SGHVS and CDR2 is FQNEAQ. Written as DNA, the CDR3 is TGTGCCAGCAGCTTAGAAGGGACTTCACACAATGAGCAGTTCTTC. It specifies CASSLEGTSHNEQFF.

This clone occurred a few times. The CDR3 sequence is CAASRDREAFF. CDR3 nucleotide sequence: TGTGCCGCCTCCCGGGACAGGGAAGCTTTCTTT. The gene calls are TRBV30 and TRBJ1-1; 8 bases line up with TRBD1. Germline lookup yields CDR1 GTSNPN and CDR2 SVGIG (reference sequence). This CDR3 has 11 amino acids. J lost 8 bases, V lost 8 bases, and 7 bases had no gene match.

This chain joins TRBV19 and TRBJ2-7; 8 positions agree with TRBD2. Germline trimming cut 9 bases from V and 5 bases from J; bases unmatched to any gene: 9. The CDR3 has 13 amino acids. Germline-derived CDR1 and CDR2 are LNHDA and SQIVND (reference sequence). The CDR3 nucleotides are TGTGCCAGCCACACCGGGACTAGTAACGAGCAGTACTTC. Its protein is CASHTGTSNEQYF.

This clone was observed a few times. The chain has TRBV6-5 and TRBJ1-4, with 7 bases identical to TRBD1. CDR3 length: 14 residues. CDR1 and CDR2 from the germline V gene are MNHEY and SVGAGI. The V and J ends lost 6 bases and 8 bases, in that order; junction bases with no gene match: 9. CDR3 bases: TGTGCCAGCAGCATGACAGGGCGAGAAGAAAAACTGTTTTTT. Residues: CASSMTGREEKLFF.

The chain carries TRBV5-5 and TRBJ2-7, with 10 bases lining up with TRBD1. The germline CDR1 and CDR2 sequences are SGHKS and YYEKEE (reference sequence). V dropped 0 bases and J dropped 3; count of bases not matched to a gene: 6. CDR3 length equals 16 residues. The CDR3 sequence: CASSLATTGGLYEQYF. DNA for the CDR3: TGTGCCAGCAGCTTGGCCACGACAGGGGGCCTCTACGAGCAGTACTTC.

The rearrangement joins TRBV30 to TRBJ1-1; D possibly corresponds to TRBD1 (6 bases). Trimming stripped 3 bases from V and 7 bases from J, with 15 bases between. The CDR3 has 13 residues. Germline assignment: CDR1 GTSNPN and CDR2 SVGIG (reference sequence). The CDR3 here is CAWRRSGQSEAFF. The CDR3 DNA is TGTGCCTGGAGGCGTTCTGGACAGAGTGAAGCTTTCTTT.

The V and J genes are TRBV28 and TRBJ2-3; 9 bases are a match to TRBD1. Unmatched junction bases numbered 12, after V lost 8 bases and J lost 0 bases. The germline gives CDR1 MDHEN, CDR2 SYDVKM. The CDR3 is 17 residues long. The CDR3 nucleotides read TGTGCCAGCGGAGACAGGGGGAAATGGACTAGCACAGATACGCAGTATTTT. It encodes CASGDRGKWTSTDTQYF. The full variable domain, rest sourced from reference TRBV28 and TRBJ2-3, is DVKVTQSSRYLVKRTGEKVFLECVQDMDHENMFWYRQDPGLGLRLIYFSYDVKMKEKGDIPEGYSVSREKKERFSLILESASTNQTSMYLCASGDRGKWTSTDTQYFGPGTRLTVL.

The CDR3 DNA sequence: TGTGCCAGCAGCCTCTTTTTAATCTCTGGAAACACCATATATTTT. Protein: CASSLFLISGNTIYF. The rearrangement joins TRBV7-2 to TRBJ1-3, with no clear D. Germline loops: CDR1 SGHTA, CDR2 FQGNSA. The length of the CDR3 is 15 residues. V lost 5 bases and J 0 bases, leaving 11 bases between the germline ends.

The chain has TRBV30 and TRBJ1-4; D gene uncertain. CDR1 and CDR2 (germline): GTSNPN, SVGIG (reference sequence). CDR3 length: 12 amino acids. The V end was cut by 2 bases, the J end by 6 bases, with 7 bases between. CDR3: CAWSQLDEKLFF. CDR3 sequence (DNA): TGTGCCTGGAGTCAGCTAGATGAAAAACTGTTTTTT.

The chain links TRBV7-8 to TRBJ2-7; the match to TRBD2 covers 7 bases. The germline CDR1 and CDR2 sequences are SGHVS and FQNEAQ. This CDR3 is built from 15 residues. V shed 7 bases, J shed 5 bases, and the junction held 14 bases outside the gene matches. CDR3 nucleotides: TGTGCCAGCATCCTAAGGACCGGGAGGAGGCACGAGCAGTACTTC. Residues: CASILRTGRRHEQYF.

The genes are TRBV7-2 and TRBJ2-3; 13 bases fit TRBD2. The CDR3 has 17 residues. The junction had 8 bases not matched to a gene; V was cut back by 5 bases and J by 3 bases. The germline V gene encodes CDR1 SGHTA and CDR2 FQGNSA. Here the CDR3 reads CASSPLGLAGVTDTQYF. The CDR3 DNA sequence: TGTGCCAGCAGCCCTCTCGGACTAGCGGGAGTAACAGATACGCAGTATTTT.

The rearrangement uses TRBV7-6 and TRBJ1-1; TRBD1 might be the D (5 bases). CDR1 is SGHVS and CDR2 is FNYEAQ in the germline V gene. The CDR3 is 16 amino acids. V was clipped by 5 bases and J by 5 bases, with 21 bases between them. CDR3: CASSRGTLSGVTEAFF. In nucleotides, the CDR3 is TGTGCCAGCAGCAGGGGTACTCTGTCGGGGGTGACTGAAGCTTTCTTT.

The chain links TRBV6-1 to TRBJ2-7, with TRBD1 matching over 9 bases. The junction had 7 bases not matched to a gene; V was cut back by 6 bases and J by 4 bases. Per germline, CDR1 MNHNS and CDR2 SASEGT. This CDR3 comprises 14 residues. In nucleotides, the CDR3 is TGTGCCAGCAGCCCGGGACAGGGCATTTACGAGCAGTACTTC. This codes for CASSPGQGIYEQYF.